The entry below describes one TCR beta chain. Its antigen is not identified. The ends were cut back, 5 bases at V and 0 bases at J, with 11 bases in the middle. Germline V lookup: CDR1 SGHDN, CDR2 FVKESK. The CDR3 consists of 16 residues. Of the isolated RNA, all was reverse transcribed, and so the sequenced material was expressed TCRB transcripts. The data were produced by immunoSEQ multiplex PCR, yet TCRdb's version contains in-frame clones alone and is incomplete. The data show hundreds of thousands of clones, about an eighth seen once. CD4+ cells of the naive, central memory, regulatory and stem cell-like memory types were sorted via CD45RO/CCR7/CD25/CD127/CD95/CD27. The data stem from a study of beta chain features in type 1 diabetes. Study-wide findings and caveats: Within each of all four CD4+ subsets, Type 1 diabetes patients had TCRB CDR3s that were moderately but significantly shorter. A closer apparent resemblance between naive, central memory and Treg TCRB repertoires was seen in patients than in healthy donors. In type 1 diabetes patients, VDJ junctions had fewer insertions; deletions at these junctions were more frequent. Over-representation of high TCR-expressing cells was a possible consequence of cDNA sequencing.

The clonotype comes from a man aged 18-30 years with type 1 diabetes. The V gene is TRBV14, the J gene TRBJ2-6; D gene uncertain. Input material: naive CD4+ T cells from blood. The CDR3 here is CASSGGVRSGANVLTF. The DNA of the CDR3 is TGTGCCAGCAGCGGTGGAGTCCGCTCTGGGGCCAACGTCCTGACTTTC.